This T cell receptor (beta chain) stems from a study of T cell repertoires in cytomegalovirus infection (dated by TCRdb to between 2018 and 2020). With respect to the entire study: Donor HLA type was relevant to the analysis, because carriage of CMV infection together with the matching HLA type was indicated by public TCR beta signatures. On the study overall, not on this receptor specifically: Carriers of CMV infection plus the relevant HLA type were discriminated by the cumulative frequency of public TCR beta family members in the study cohort and in an independent approximately 350-donor cohort. The ex vivo response was dominated by HLA-C-restricted CMV-specific TCR beta clonotypes, and the single most frequent clonotype in two of eight donors was supplied by these HLA-C-restricted clonotypes.

Sequencing was performed on an Illumina HiSeq 1500. Through fastp at Q25 and MiXCR, TCRdb rebuilt clones from the public reads, retaining in-frame beta chains. A single entry per CDR3 protein holds the most common genes and DNA from its merged rows. The sample profile shows 270,000 or so distinct CDR3 sequences; over 15% of them were found once. The ten largest clones take up around 47% of the sample. For CDR1 and CDR2, the germline V gene lists SGHRS and YFSETQ. Inclusive of the bounding cysteine and phenylalanine, the CDR3 is 16 residues long. Here the CDR3 DNA is all that survives: 48 bases in frame from base 1. V loses 0 bases at its end and J loses 3 bases; junction bases beyond the gene matches: 6. This clonotype was observed a handful of times. Its antigen is still unknown. Base-call qualities are not available, and no considerably larger clone is one nucleotide away.

The sample was CD8+ T cells from PBMCs. The receptor comes from a human donor in good health (CMV status not recorded). Some clones in this sample may be carry-over from other donors' samples. The sequence links TRBV5-1 to TRBJ2-1; 7 bases in the junction line up with TRBD1. The CDR3 here reads CASSLDGTAVYNEQFF. The base sequence is TGCGCCAGCAGCTTGGATGGGACAGCTGTCTACAATGAGCAGTTCTTC.